A single sample is the source of the 20 T cell receptor beta chains below, sequenced in a study of type 1 regulatory T cells. Which antigens these TCRs recognize remains unknown. One entry per CDR3 protein, called by TCRdb with MiXCR from the reads. The sample includes 14,000 to 15,000 distinct CDR3 sequences, around 15% of them seen just once. The sample was cultured T cells, either the whole culture or a sorted T cell fraction (not recorded which). The source is a human donor in good health.

This clonotype was seen repeatedly, ten times or more. V and J are TRBV19 and TRBJ2-1; a possible D gene is TRBD1 (6 bases). V was shortened by 2 bases and J by 7 bases, with 15 bases between the two germline ends. This CDR3 region has 15 residues. CDR1 and CDR2 from the germline V gene are LNHDA and SQIVND (reference sequence). CDR3 region: CASSINGGGWNEQFF. DNA for the CDR3: TGTGCCAGTAGTATAAATGGGGGCGGGTGGAATGAGCAGTTCTTC.

Many counts were recorded for this clonotype. This chain connects TRBV12-3 or TRBV12-4 to TRBJ2-7, with D possibly TRBD2 on 6 matching bases. The CDR3 has 14 amino acids. V was cut by 3 bases and J by 7 bases, with 16 bases left in between. CDR3 loop: CASSFGGAQGEQYF. In DNA, the CDR3 is TGTGCCAGCAGTTTCGGAGGGGCCCAGGGTGAGCAGTACTTC.

This clonotype came up many times. This sequence joins TRBV9 and TRBJ2-7; 7 bases match TRBD2. The CDR3 length is 15 residues. V dropped 3 bases and J dropped 3; count of bases not matched to a gene: 9. Germline assignment: CDR1 SGDLS and CDR2 YYNGEE. Here the CDR3 reads CASSASWAGDYEQYF. CDR3 sequence (DNA): TGTGCCAGCAGCGCAAGTTGGGCGGGAGACTACGAGCAGTACTTC.

The sample holds many counts of this clonotype. At one end the junction does not follow the germline gene, possibly because of a read error. This sequence joins TRBV5-6 and TRBJ1-2, with 9 positions matching TRBD1. Germline-derived CDR1 and CDR2 are SGHDT and YYEEEE. The CDR3 is 11 residues long. The CDR3 DNA reads TGTGCCAGCAGCGACCGGGACAGGGATCCCTTC. Its protein is CASSDRDRDPF.

This rearrangement joins TRBV28 to TRBJ1-5; no firm D call. V was shortened by 6 bases and J by 15 bases, with 21 bases between the two germline ends. CDR1 is MDHEN, CDR2 SYDVKM, per germline. The CDR3 spans 13 residues. The CDR3 nucleotides are TGTGCCAGCAGCTATATGGAGGGATCAATTTGGCATTTT. Translation gives CASSYMEGSIWHF.

As for this clonotype: A single base separates this from a much larger clone, so it may be a read error. This sequence joins TRBV7-6 and TRBJ2-1; TRBD2 matches 7 bases. V shed 10 bases, J shed 2 bases, and the junction held 2 bases outside the gene matches. Germline CDR1 SGHVS, CDR2 FNYEAQ. This CDR3 spans 12 amino acids. The CDR3 loop is CAIRGAYNEQFF. In DNA form, the CDR3 reads TGTGCCATCCGGGGGGCCTACAATGAGCAGTTCTTC. The variable domain in full, completed from reference TRBV7-6 and TRBJ2-1, reads GAGVSQSPRYKVTKRGQDVALRCDPISGHVSLYWYRQALGQGPEFLTYFNYEAQQDKSGLPNDRFSAERPEGSISTLTIQRTEQRDSAMYRCAIRGAYNEQFFGPGTRLTVL.

This clonotype occurred many times. The genes are TRBV20-1 and TRBJ1-1; D is undetermined. V was clipped by 1 base and J by 7 bases, with 19 bases between them. The germline V gene has CDR1 DFQATT and CDR2 SNEGSKA (reference sequence). This CDR3 region has 15 residues. The CDR3 bases are TGCAGTGCTAGAGTAGACGAATTCTTAATGGATGAAGCTTTCTTT. Translation gives CSARVDEFLMDEAFF.

Only a few counts were recorded for this clonotype. This rearrangement joins TRBV7-2 to TRBJ2-7, with a possible D match to TRBD2 (6 bases). The CDR3 consists of 13 residues. V was pared by 6 bases and J by 3 bases, with 12 bases between. Germline loops: CDR1 SGHTA, CDR2 FQGNSA. The CDR3 region is CASSRDWNYEQYF. The CDR3 DNA is TGTGCCAGCAGTCGGGACTGGAACTACGAGCAGTACTTC.

This clonotype was seen ten or more times. The chain couples TRBV9 to TRBJ2-2; unclear D gene. The V gene lost 4 bases and the J gene lost 5 bases, with 18 bases spanning the gap. CDR3 length: 16 residues. Germline assignment: CDR1 SGDLS and CDR2 YYNGEE. CDR3 sequence (DNA): TGTGCCAGCAGCCCTCGCCTGGGCCAGATTACCGGGGAGCTGTTTTTT. Protein sequence: CASSPRLGQITGELFF.

This clonotype was observed many times. J is TRBJ2-5 and V is TRBV5-1; possibly TRBD2 for D (7 bases). The V end lost 2 bases, the J end lost 5 bases, and 19 bases lay between the germline ends. The CDR3 spans 16 residues. Germline CDR1 and CDR2: SGHRS and YFSETQ. Here the CDR3 reads CASSFSDSGLGETQYF. The CDR3 DNA reads TGCGCCAGCAGCTTCTCGGACAGCGGACTAGGGGAGACCCAGTACTTC.

This clonotype has ten or more counts. This chain connects TRBV6-1 to TRBJ2-5; TRBD1 matches at 10 bases. The CDR3 runs to 13 residues. In germline, CDR1 is MNHNS, CDR2 SASEGT. V shed 4 bases, J shed 4 bases, and the junction held 0 bases outside the gene matches. CDR3: CASSGQGAETQYF. CDR3 nucleotide sequence: TGTGCCAGCAGTGGACAGGGGGCAGAGACCCAGTACTTC.

This clonotype has ten or more counts. V is TRBV28 and J is TRBJ1-6; a possible D gene is TRBD1 (6 bases). The CDR3 loop spans 16 amino acids. V was shortened by 6 bases and J by 4 bases, with 16 bases between the two germline ends. Germline V gene lookup returns CDR1 MDHEN and CDR2 SYDVKM. CDR3 residues: CASSPGGTPYNSPLHF. CDR3 in DNA: TGTGCCAGCAGCCCTGGTGGGACACCTTATAATTCACCCCTCCACTTT.

This clonotype came up many times. The V and J genes are TRBV12-3 or TRBV12-4 and TRBJ2-7, with D unclear. CDR3 length: 11 amino acids. V lost 3 bases to trimming and J lost 5 bases, with 5 bases between them. CDR3 nucleotides: TGTGCCAGCAGTTTTTTTGACGAGCAGTACTTC. Amino acids: CASSFFDEQYF.

Only one count was recorded for this clonotype. This rearrangement joins TRBV12-3 or TRBV12-4 to TRBJ2-2, with 13 positions matching TRBD2. J lost 14 bases, V lost 6 bases, and 9 bases had no gene match. This CDR3 has 14 residues. The CDR3 sequence: CASSALRTSGRLFF. CDR3 in DNA: TGTGCCAGCAGCGCGCTCCGGACTAGCGGGAGACTGTTTTTT.

This clonotype qualifies as medium-sized. The V gene is TRBV24-1, the J gene TRBJ1-1; the D gene is possibly TRBD1 (5 bases). The CDR3 covers 12 residues. Trimming left V 4 bases short and J 10 bases short, with 12 bases between. CDR1 KGHDR and CDR2 SFDVKD come from the germline V gene. The CDR3 reads CATSDPGVGAFF. Written as DNA, the CDR3 is TGTGCCACCAGTGACCCGGGGGTGGGAGCTTTCTTT.

Ten or more counts support this clonotype. The chain employs TRBV5-1 and TRBJ2-7; D gene ambiguous. Germline loops: CDR1 SGHRS, CDR2 YFSETQ. CDR3 length: 11 amino acids. V was trimmed by 2 bases and J by 0 bases, leaving 0 bases between them. CDR3 sequence: CASSFSYEQYF. In DNA, the CDR3 is TGCGCCAGCAGCTTCTCCTACGAGCAGTACTTC.

The sample holds many counts of this clonotype. The rearrangement joins TRBV15 to TRBJ2-3, with 11 nucleotides matching TRBD2. The germline gives CDR1 LNHNV, CDR2 YYDKDF (reference sequence). Trimming took 3 bases from V and 3 from J; bases not matched to a gene: 11. The length of the CDR3 is 18 residues. Here the CDR3 reads CATSRRFTTSGRTDTQYF. DNA of the CDR3: TGTGCCACCAGCAGGCGTTTCACTACTAGCGGGAGAACAGATACGCAGTATTTT.

This clonotype turned up a few times. The J gene is TRBJ1-5, the V gene TRBV18; no reliable D call. The length of the CDR3 is 12 residues. In germline, CDR1 is KGHSH, CDR2 LQKENI. V lost 3 bases and J lost 2, with 2 bases in between. CDR3 sequence reads: CASSPGNQPQHF. CDR3 in DNA: TGTGCCAGCTCACCGGGCAATCAGCCCCAGCATTTT. The full variable domain, completed using reference TRBV18 and TRBJ1-5, is NAGVMQNPRHLVRRRGQEARLRCSPMKGHSHVYWYRQLPEEGLKFMVYLQKENIIDESGMPKERFSAEFPKEGPSILRIQQVVRGDSAAYFCASSPGNQPQHFGDGTRLSIL.

The chain couples TRBV20-1 to TRBJ2-3; 8 bases align to TRBD2. Per germline, CDR1 DFQATT and CDR2 SNEGSKA (reference sequence). V shed 3 bases, J shed 1 base, and the junction held 9 bases outside the gene matches. The CDR3 sequence is 16 residues long. The DNA for the CDR3 is TGCAGTGCTAGTCCGCGAATAGCGGGACGCACAGATACGCAGTATTTT. Translation: CSASPRIAGRTDTQYF.

The rearrangement links TRBV14 to TRBJ1-4; D uncertain. CDR3 length: 12 residues. V lost 3 bases and J lost 8, with 7 bases in between. Germline-derived CDR1 and CDR2 are SGHDN and FVKESK. CDR3 nucleotides: TGTGCCAGCAGCCAGAACTCGGAAAAACTGTTTTTT. Protein product: CASSQNSEKLFF.